Sequencing of this TCR beta chain was carried out in a study of blood T cell repertoires in COVID-19. Germline CDR1 reads MNHEY; CDR2 reads SVGAGI. Trimming left V 5 bases short and J 7 bases short, with 8 bases between. This CDR3 is 11 amino acids long. Libraries were prepared by immunoSEQ multiplex PCR; TCRdb keeps only in-frame clonotypes and omits some of them. Seen here are 190,000 or so clones, approximately 89% observed once, and the top ten hold about 2.7%. Material for sequencing was peripheral blood. The gene calls are TRBV6-5 and TRBJ1-1; D ambiguous. The clonotype originates from a man aged 35-49 years with active or convalescent COVID-19. CDR3 DNA: TGTGCCAGCAGTAGGGCGGGTGAAGCTTTCTTT. Translating gives CASSRAGEAFF.